The 20 T cell receptor beta chains below were found in one sample sequenced in a study of shared clonotypes between healthy human individuals. TCRdb's copy holds only in-frame clones and misses some; the assay was immunoSEQ multiplex PCR. Among about 2.3 million clones listed, approximately 90% were seen once. The specimen was naive CD4+ T cells from PBMCs. Subset specified: CD45RA+ positively selected. The receptors were sampled from a man aged 18-30 years in good health. Some clones in this sample may be carry-over from other donors' samples.

This clone was seen only once. The chain uses TRBV25-1 and TRBJ2-7, with TRBD1 matching over 8 bases. CDR3 length: 14 residues. V lost 3 bases, J lost 3 bases, and 4 bases stayed unmatched. Germline CDR1 and CDR2: MGHDK and SYGVNS. Here the CDR3 reads CASSDRTGSYEQYF. The CDR3, as DNA: TGTGCCAGCAGTGATCGGACAGGGAGCTACGAGCAGTACTTC.

The V call is TRBV5-1, the J call TRBJ2-5; 10 bases line up with TRBD2. There are 18 residues in the CDR3. V shed 3 bases, J shed 4 bases, and the junction held 15 bases outside the gene matches. CDR1 is SGHRS, CDR2 YFSETQ, per germline. The CDR3 DNA follows: TGCGCCAGCAGCTGGGGTGGTCTAGCGGGAGATGTGGGAGAGACCCAGTACTTC. Translation: CASSWGGLAGDVGETQYF.

V usage is TRBV5-4 and J usage is TRBJ1-2; 9 bases are a match to TRBD1. The junction had 7 bases not matched to a gene; V was cut back by 4 bases and J by 3 bases. The length of the CDR3 is 15 residues. The germline gives CDR1 SGHNT, CDR2 YYREEE (reference sequence). CDR3 sequence reads: CASSVGTGLYYGYTF. CDR3 nucleotides: TGTGCCAGCAGCGTGGGGACAGGGCTTTACTATGGCTACACCTTC.

J is TRBJ1-2 and V is TRBV2, with D maybe TRBD1 (6 bases). The germline V gene encodes CDR1 SNHLY and CDR2 FYNNEI. The CDR3 has 12 amino acids. The V end lost 5 bases, the J end lost 6 bases, and 10 bases lay between the germline ends. CDR3 in amino acids: CASSLDSHGYTF. CDR3 DNA sequence: TGTGCCAGCAGTCTGGACAGCCATGGCTACACCTTC.

This chain connects TRBV7-2 to TRBJ2-1; D remains ambiguous. The V end was cut by 2 bases, the J end by 7 bases, with 15 bases between. CDR3 length equals 15 residues. CDR1 is SGHTA, CDR2 FQGNSA, per germline. CDR3 DNA sequence: TGTGCCAGCAGCTTATTAATTGCTTTCGGGAATGAGCAGTTCTTC. It codes for CASSLLIAFGNEQFF.

The J gene is TRBJ2-1, the V gene TRBV5-1, with 8 bases identical to TRBD1. CDR3 length: 16 residues. V shed 3 bases and J 7 bases; nucleotides not matched to a gene: 12. CDR1 is SGHRS and CDR2 is YFSETQ in the germline V gene. Here the CDR3 reads CASSYSDTGGVNEQFF. CDR3 coding DNA: TGCGCCAGCAGCTACAGCGACACAGGGGGTGTGAATGAGCAGTTCTTC.

This chain connects TRBV7-6 to TRBJ2-3; D remains ambiguous. Germline assignment: CDR1 SGHVS and CDR2 FNYEAQ. The CDR3 sequence is 15 residues long. Deletions cut 5 bases from V and 4 bases from J, with 16 bases between. For the CDR3, the DNA is TGTGCCAGCAGCCTGGGTGGTGGGTTTCCAGATACGCAGTATTTT. Translated, it gives CASSLGGGFPDTQYF.

This rearrangement joins TRBV29-1 to TRBJ1-1; tentative D call: TRBD1 (6 bases). The V gene's germline CDR1 is SQVTM and CDR2 ANQGSEA. The CDR3 consists of 14 residues. V lost 4 bases and J lost 0, with 12 bases in between. The CDR3 here is CSVARQAMNTEAFF. CDR3 DNA: TGCAGCGTTGCGAGACAGGCCATGAACACTGAAGCTTTCTTT.

The rearrangement uses TRBV10-3 and TRBJ1-2; D ambiguous. V was shortened by 2 bases and J by 8 bases, with 12 bases between the two germline ends. This CDR3 is 13 amino acids long. Germline lookup yields CDR1 ENHRY and CDR2 SYGVKD. CDR3 in amino acids: CAISETREGGYTF. DNA for the CDR3: TGTGCCATCAGTGAGACTAGGGAAGGAGGCTACACCTTC.

V gene TRBV7-9 combines with J gene TRBJ2-7; 8 bases fit TRBD1. The CDR3 runs 15 residues. V gave up 6 bases and J gave up 4 bases; unmatched junction bases: 11. Germline CDR1 is SEHNR and CDR2 is FQNEAQ (reference sequence). The CDR3 DNA reads as TGTGCCAGCAGTCGCGGACAGGGAATAGCGTACGAGCAGTACTTC. Its protein is CASSRGQGIAYEQYF.

The rearrangement links TRBV18 to TRBJ2-7; D is possibly TRBD1 or TRBD2 (5 bases each). Germline CDR1 reads KGHSH; CDR2 reads LQKENI. The CDR3 runs 18 residues. Between the trimmed V and J ends, which lost 2 bases and 5 bases, there was a span of 25 bases. DNA of the CDR3: TGTGCCAGCTCACCAGATGTAAAAAGGTGGGGCAGGGACCACGAGCAGTACTTC. Translated: CASSPDVKRWGRDHEQYF.

The chain links TRBV11-3 to TRBJ1-1; no clear D. The CDR3 totals 14 residues. The germline CDR1 and CDR2 sequences are SGHNT and YENEEA. V lost 1 base to trimming and J lost 4 bases, with 10 bases between them. The CDR3 DNA reads as TGTGCCAGCAGCTTAGGTTCTTCTAGCACTGAAGCTTTCTTT. Residues: CASSLGSSSTEAFF. Variable domain in full (rest from reference TRBV11-3 and TRBJ1-1): EAGVVQSPRYKIIEKKQPVAFWCNPISGHNTLYWYLQNLGQGPELLIRYENEEAVDDSQLPKDRFSAERLKGVDSTLKIQPAELGDSAVYLCASSLGSSSTEAFFGQGTRLTVV.

A note on this clone: The same CDR3 can be traced to other DNA sequences in this sample. V and J are TRBV5-1 and TRBJ2-7; 8 positions match TRBD2. CDR1 SGHRS and CDR2 YFSETQ come from the germline V gene. V was clipped by 0 bases and J by 1 base; unmatched bases: 3. The CDR3 runs to 15 residues. CDR3 sequence: CASSLGGGSSYEQYF. The CDR3 region has the DNA TGCGCCAGCAGCTTGGGCGGGGGGTCGTCCTACGAGCAGTACTTC.

The V gene is TRBV5-6, the J gene TRBJ2-5; D tentatively reads TRBD1 or TRBD2 (5 bases each). The germline V gene encodes CDR1 SGHDT and CDR2 YYEEEE. The CDR3 has 11 amino acids. Trimming removed 3 bases at V and 5 bases at J, with 5 bases between. CDR3 region: CASSWGETQYF. For the CDR3, the DNA is TGTGCCAGCAGCTGGGGGGAGACCCAGTACTTC.

The rearrangement joins TRBV25-1 to TRBJ2-3, with 11 bases identical to TRBD2. J was trimmed by 6 bases and V by 6 bases; bases with no gene match: 17. This CDR3 contains 18 residues. The germline CDR1 and CDR2 sequences are MGHDK and SYGVNS. The chain's CDR3 is CASSPRGVAGGTPDTQYF. The DNA of the CDR3 is TGTGCCAGCAGCCCAAGGGGGGTAGCGGGAGGGACCCCCGATACGCAGTATTTT.

The chain has TRBV19 and TRBJ1-5, with unresolved D. The CDR3 sequence is 12 residues long. Trimming took 3 bases from V and 11 from J, leaving 11 bases between them. Germline V gives CDR1 LNHDA, CDR2 SQIVND (reference sequence). CDR3: CASSIQESSQHF. The CDR3 DNA reads TGTGCCAGTAGTATTCAGGAATCGTCCCAGCATTTT. The full variable domain, in which reference TRBV19 and TRBJ1-5 provide the parts outside the CDR3, is DGGITQSPKYLFRKEGQNVTLSCEQNLNHDAMYWYRQDPGQGLRLIYYSQIVNDFQKGDIAEGYSVSREKKESFPLTVTSAQKNPTAFYLCASSIQESSQHFGDGTRLSIL.

This chain joins TRBV6-5 and TRBJ1-4, with 10 bases matching TRBD1. J gave up 8 bases and V 4 bases, and 10 bases lay outside the gene matches. Germline-derived CDR1 and CDR2 are MNHEY and SVGAGI. This CDR3 has 16 residues. CDR3 sequence reads: CASSFRPGQGNEKLFF. CDR3 nucleotide sequence: TGTGCCAGCAGTTTTCGGCCGGGACAGGGGAACGAAAAACTGTTTTTT.

V and J are TRBV28 and TRBJ2-5; D may be TRBD2 (6 bases). Germline lookup yields CDR1 MDHEN and CDR2 SYDVKM. V lost 5 bases to trimming and J lost 3 bases, with 22 bases between them. The length of the CDR3 is 17 residues. This CDR3 is CASSLISRRGVEETQYF. CDR3 nucleotides: TGTGCCAGCAGTCTAATCTCGAGGAGGGGTGTGGAAGAGACCCAGTACTTC.

The gene calls are TRBV27 and TRBJ2-5, with TRBD1 as a possible D gene (6 bases). Germline assignment: CDR1 MNHEY and CDR2 SMNVEV (reference sequence). The V and J ends lost 3 bases and 5 bases respectively, with 10 bases between them. The CDR3 contains 13 residues. CDR3 sequence (DNA): TGTGCCAGCAGTTTTCAGGGGCAGGAGACCCAGTACTTC. It specifies CASSFQGQETQYF.

V usage is TRBV10-2 and J usage is TRBJ1-1; D is unresolved. V lost 3 bases to trimming and J lost 0 bases, with 2 bases between them. This CDR3 has 12 residues. Germline V lookup: CDR1 WSHSY, CDR2 SAAADI. CDR3 nucleotides: TGCGCCAGCAGTGATCTGAACACTGAAGCTTTCTTT. It codes for CASSDLNTEAFF.